The 22 T cell receptor beta chains in this list originate from one sample, sequenced in a study of CD8+CD57+ T cells in acquired aplastic anemia. TCR beta VDJ combinations and CDR3 sequences were profiled from genomic DNA. TCRdb reprocessed the reads via MiXCR and lists one record per CDR3 protein. The table records approximately 170,000 distinct CDR3 sequences, 55% to 70% of them present only once. Sequenced input: sorted CD4+, CD8+, or CD8+CD57+ T cells (not recorded which) from PBMCs. These receptors all come from a human donor in good health.

This clonotype has only a few counts. The rearrangement joins TRBV19 to TRBJ1-6, with 8 positions matching TRBD1. Losses at the gene ends were 8 bases for V and 2 bases for J; bases not matched to a gene: 2. The CDR3 is 14 amino acids. Looked up from germline, CDR1 is LNHDA and CDR2 is SQIVND (reference sequence). CDR3 region: CASGDRTYNSPLHF. Here the CDR3 DNA reads TGTGCCAGTGGGGACAGGACCTATAATTCACCCCTCCACTTT.

This clonotype was detected only a few times. The rearrangement uses TRBV20-1 and TRBJ2-5, with D tentatively TRBD2 (7 bases). V was cut by 5 bases and J by 2 bases, with 12 bases left in between. This CDR3 region has 13 residues. Germline-derived CDR1 and CDR2 are DFQATT and SNEGSKA (reference sequence). CDR3 bases: TGCAGTGCTGGGCGGGGGCGACAAGAGACCCAGTACTTC. Protein sequence: CSAGRGRQETQYF.

This chain uses TRBV5-1 with TRBJ1-2; D ambiguous. CDR3 length: 15 residues. Germline CDR1 is SGHRS and CDR2 is YFSETQ. V lost 0 bases, J lost 0 bases, and 9 bases lay in between. CDR3 loop: CASSLEIGTNYGYTF. The CDR3 DNA is TGCGCCAGCAGCTTGGAGATAGGCACTAACTATGGCTACACCTTC. Filled out from reference TRBV5-1 and TRBJ1-2, the complete variable domain reads KAGVTQTPRYLIKTRGQQVTLSCSPISGHRSVSWYQQTPGQGLQFLFEYFSETQRNKGNFPGRFSGRQFSNSRSEMNVSTLELGDSALYLCASSLEIGTNYGYTFGSGTRLTVV.

This clonotype was counted once. V is TRBV10-3 and J is TRBJ2-7; TRBD1 matches at 9 bases. The germline V gene encodes CDR1 ENHRY and CDR2 SYGVKD. This CDR3 has 15 residues. V lost 4 bases and J lost 4; bases outside the gene matches: 8. CDR3 region: CAISGGQGTTYEQYF. The CDR3 DNA is TGTGCCATCAGTGGAGGACAGGGGACAACTTACGAGCAGTACTTC.

This clonotype was recorded many times. The chain employs TRBV4-1 and TRBJ1-1; tentative D call: TRBD1 (5 bases). The length of the CDR3 is 14 residues. V was clipped by 0 bases and J by 5 bases, with 10 bases between them. Germline CDR1 MGHRA, CDR2 YSYEKL. CDR3 sequence reads: CASSQDRESTEAFF. The CDR3 DNA reads TGCGCCAGCAGCCAAGACAGGGAGAGTACTGAAGCTTTCTTT.

This clonotype was seen once. The J gene is TRBJ2-2, the V gene TRBV7-6; the match to TRBD1 covers 8 bases. The CDR3 extends over 15 amino acids. The V gene end was trimmed by 10 bases and the J gene end by 4 bases; junction bases not matched to a gene: 11. Germline CDR1 and CDR2: SGHVS and FNYEAQ. The CDR3 spells CATSDGRGPTGELFF. Here the CDR3 DNA reads TGTGCCACCAGTGATGGCAGGGGGCCCACCGGGGAGCTGTTTTTT.

For the CDR3, the DNA is TGTGCCAGCAGCTTGGTGGCAGCGAACACTGAAGCTTTCTTT. Its protein product is CASSLVAANTEAFF. This chain joins TRBV7-2 and TRBJ1-1; D ambiguous. The CDR3 has 14 residues. The V and J ends lost 3 bases and 1 base respectively, with 9 bases between them. CDR1 is SGHTA, CDR2 FQGNSA, per germline. The whole variable domain, filled in from reference TRBV7-2 and TRBJ1-1, reads GAGVSQSPSNKVTEKGKDVELRCDPISGHTALYWYRQSLGQGLEFLIYFQGNSAPDKSGLPSDRFSAERTGGSVSTLTIQRTQQEDSAVYLCASSLVAANTEAFFGQGTRLTVV.

This clonotype was picked up a small number of times. This chain links TRBV20-1 with TRBJ1-1; 8 bases map to TRBD1. Germline assignment: CDR1 DFQATT and CDR2 SNEGSKA (reference sequence). CDR3 size: 12 residues. With 3 bases clipped from V and 7 bases from J, the junction kept 4 bases outside the gene matches. CDR3 DNA: TGCAGTGCTAGGGACAGGGCAGATGAAGCTTTCTTT. Protein: CSARDRADEAFF.

The chain combines TRBV7-9 with TRBJ2-2; 7 bases agree with TRBD1. Trimming at V came to 1 base and at J to 7 bases, leaving 9 bases not matched to a gene. Looked up from germline, CDR1 is SEHNR and CDR2 is FQNEAQ (reference sequence). The CDR3 sequence is 16 residues long. The CDR3 is CASSLVTGPGDGELFF. In DNA form, the CDR3 reads TGTGCCAGCAGCTTAGTGACAGGGCCAGGTGACGGGGAGCTGTTTTTT. The complete variable domain, with remaining parts taken from reference TRBV7-9 and TRBJ2-2, reads DTGVSQNPRHKITKRGQNVTFRCDPISEHNRLYWYRQTLGQGPEFLTYFQNEAQLEKSRLLSDRFSAERPKGSFSTLEIQRTEQGDSAMYLCASSLVTGPGDGELFFGEGSRLTVL.

The chain joins TRBV7-9 to TRBJ2-5; unclear D gene. Deletions cut 7 bases from V and 2 bases from J, with 14 bases between. Germline V gene lookup returns CDR1 SEHNR and CDR2 FQNEAQ (reference sequence). The CDR3 consists of 14 residues. CDR3 DNA sequence: TGTGCCAGCACGCAGCGAGGCTATCAAGAGACCCAGTACTTC. Its protein product is CASTQRGYQETQYF.

This clonotype appeared a single time. A junction boundary mismatches the germline segment, possibly from a read error. The CDR3 DNA sequence: TGTGCCACCAGCTCCTCCTTTAATTCACCCCTCCACTTT. It codes for CATSSSFNSPLHF. The chain employs TRBV15 and TRBJ1-6; no firm D call. Germline CDR1 is LNHNV and CDR2 is YYDKDF (reference sequence). CDR3 length: 13 amino acids.

The V gene is TRBV9, the J gene TRBJ2-1; D is undetermined. This CDR3 contains 14 residues. Germline assignment: CDR1 SGDLS and CDR2 YYNGEE. V was cut by 6 bases and J by 8 bases, with 18 bases left in between. The CDR3 reads CASNGILGTDEQFF. The CDR3 nucleotides read TGTGCCAGCAATGGAATTCTGGGAACCGATGAGCAGTTCTTC.

The chain couples TRBV7-8 to TRBJ2-5, with TRBD1 as a possible D gene (7 bases). The V gene's germline CDR1 is SGHVS and CDR2 FQNEAQ. Trimming shortened V by 5 bases and J by 10 bases, and 17 bases separated the two germline ends. The CDR3 loop spans 13 amino acids. CDR3 protein: CASSGTTGEVQYF. The CDR3 DNA reads as TGTGCCAGCAGCGGAACCACAGGGGAGGTCCAGTACTTC.

This chain uses TRBV20-1 with TRBJ2-1; perhaps TRBD2 as D (6 bases). Trimming removed 1 base from V and 7 bases from J, with 14 bases in between. The CDR3 consists of 14 residues. Germline V CDR1 and CDR2: DFQATT, SNEGSKA (reference sequence). The chain's CDR3 is CSARAGGNKNEQFF. In DNA, the CDR3 is TGCAGTGCTAGAGCGGGCGGGAATAAGAATGAGCAGTTCTTC.

This clonotype appeared many times. The chain combines TRBV20-1 with TRBJ2-1, with D tentatively TRBD1 (5 bases). Per germline, CDR1 DFQATT and CDR2 SNEGSKA (reference sequence). Trimming stripped 5 bases from V and 6 bases from J, with 11 bases between. CDR3 length: 12 amino acids. CDR3 in amino acids: CSAPDISNEQFF. CDR3 nucleotide sequence: TGCAGTGCTCCGGACATATCCAATGAGCAGTTCTTC.

The chain uses TRBV18 and TRBJ2-7; tentative D call: TRBD2 (5 bases). The CDR3 runs to 11 residues. Trimming pared 6 bases from V and 5 bases from J, leaving 8 bases between. CDR1 and CDR2 from the germline V gene are KGHSH and LQKENI. The CDR3 DNA reads TGTGCCAGCTCCCCCGGGGACGAGCAGTACTTC. This encodes CASSPGDEQYF.

This clonotype was seen only a few times. The rearrangement joins TRBV28 to TRBJ1-3; 7 nucleotides align to TRBD1. V gave up 6 bases and J gave up 0 bases; unmatched junction bases: 8. Germline V lookup: CDR1 MDHEN, CDR2 SYDVKM. The CDR3 consists of 16 residues. The CDR3 coding sequence is TGTGCCAGCAGGCCCCAGGGGGTGAGCTCTGGAAACACCATATATTTT. Residues: CASRPQGVSSGNTIYF.

Only a few counts were recorded for this clonotype. This sequence joins TRBV7-6 and TRBJ1-1, with D possibly TRBD1 on 6 matching bases. V dropped 4 bases and J dropped 4 bases, with 13 bases sitting between them. Germline V gives CDR1 SGHVS, CDR2 FNYEAQ. The CDR3 contains 14 residues. The CDR3 DNA reads as TGTGCCAGCAGCTCTCGAGGGGGAGGCACTGAAGCTTTCTTT. This translates into CASSSRGGGTEAFF.

The rearrangement links TRBV12-3 or TRBV12-4 to TRBJ2-7; 10 nucleotides match TRBD1. V was clipped by 3 bases and J by 6 bases; unmatched bases: 5. The CDR3 length is 14 residues. The CDR3 region is CASSFGTGVSEQYF. The DNA of the CDR3 is TGTGCCAGCAGTTTCGGGACAGGGGTCTCCGAGCAGTACTTC.

The chain couples TRBV29-1 to TRBJ2-7; D possibly corresponds to TRBD1 (6 bases). Trimming shortened V by 6 bases and J by 4 bases, and 13 bases separated the two germline ends. CDR3 length equals 12 residues. CDR1 is SQVTM, CDR2 ANQGSEA, per germline. DNA of the CDR3: TGCAGCGTCGGGGACATTGGTTACGAGCAGTACTTC. Translated: CSVGDIGYEQYF.

This chain uses TRBV5-1 with TRBJ2-7; D gene ambiguous. The CDR3 is 14 amino acids. V dropped 1 base and J dropped 2 bases, with 10 bases sitting between them. Germline values: CDR1 SGHRS, CDR2 YFSETQ. This CDR3 is CASSLTTSAYEQYF. Here the CDR3 DNA reads TGCGCCAGCAGCTTGACGACAAGCGCCTACGAGCAGTACTTC.

The chain uses TRBV29-1 and TRBJ2-7, with TRBD2 identical over 13 bases. V lost 5 bases, J lost 2 bases, and 3 bases stayed unmatched. The CDR3 sequence is 14 residues long. Germline CDR1 is SQVTM and CDR2 is ANQGSEA. The CDR3, as DNA: TGCAGCGTTCGACTAGCGGGAGGCGCCTACGAGCAGTACTTC. Translation: CSVRLAGGAYEQYF.